Below, one T cell receptor beta chain is given with its context. Sequencing used immunoSEQ multiplex PCR; TCRdb keeps in-frame clones, though not all of them. The data hold nearly 30,000 clones, with roughly 90% observed a single time. The data originate from a study of blood T cell repertoires in COVID-19. This clonotype was sampled from a man aged 70 or older with active or convalescent COVID-19. Sequencing used peripheral blood.

CDR3 bases: TGTGCCAGCAGTCCGGGGGGACTAGCGGTAAATAGGTATACGCAGTATTTT. This encodes CASSPGGLAVNRYTQYF. The chain links TRBV27 to TRBJ2-3; 11 nucleotides line up with TRBD2. The CDR3 spans 17 residues. After removal of 5 bases from V and 7 bases from J, the junction contained 14 bases not matched to a gene. The germline V gene encodes CDR1 MNHEY and CDR2 SMNVEV (reference sequence).